The present entry profiles one TCR beta chain with its context. Its target is not known. V dropped 4 bases and J dropped 1 base, with 17 bases sitting between them. The CDR3 is 16 residues long. The germline V gene has CDR1 MNHNS and CDR2 SASEGT. Sequenced by immunoSEQ multiplex PCR; TCRdb stores in-frame clones only, minus some. The profile shows about 89,000 clones, 86% of them singletons. This specimen belongs to a study of T cell repertoires and HLA-DP antigens. The study, taken as a whole, reports: Previously undetected clones averaged about 35% and 50% against the two alleles respectively.

The receptor comes from a man aged 50 to 59 in good health and CMV-seronegative. The chain is built from TRBV6-1 and TRBJ2-7; D is possibly TRBD1 (7 bases). The sample taken for sequencing was CD4+ T cells from PBMCs. The CDR3 loop is CASSARGDRISYEQYF. As DNA, the CDR3 is TGTGCCAGCAGTGCGCGCGGGGACAGAATTTCCTACGAGCAGTACTTC.